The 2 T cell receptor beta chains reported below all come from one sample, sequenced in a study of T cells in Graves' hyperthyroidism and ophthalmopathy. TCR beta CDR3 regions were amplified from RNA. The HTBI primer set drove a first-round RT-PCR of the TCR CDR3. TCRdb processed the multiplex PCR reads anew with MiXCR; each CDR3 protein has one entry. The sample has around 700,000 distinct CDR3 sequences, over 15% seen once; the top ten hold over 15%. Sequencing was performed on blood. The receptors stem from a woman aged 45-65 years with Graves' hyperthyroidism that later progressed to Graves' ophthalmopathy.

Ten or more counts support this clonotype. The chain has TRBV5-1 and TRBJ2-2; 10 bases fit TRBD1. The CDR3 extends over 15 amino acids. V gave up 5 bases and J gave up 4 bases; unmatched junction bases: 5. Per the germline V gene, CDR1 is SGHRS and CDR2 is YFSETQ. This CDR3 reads CASSGQGDPTGELFF. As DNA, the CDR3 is TGCGCCAGCAGTGGACAGGGGGATCCCACCGGGGAGCTGTTTTTT.

The CDR3 spells CASSQTGWGYTF. CDR3 nucleotide sequence: TGTGCCAGCAGCCAAACAGGTTGGGGCTACACCTTC. The chain carries TRBV6-1 and TRBJ1-2; possibly TRBD1 for D (5 bases). Trimming removed 6 bases at V and 8 bases at J, with 13 bases between. This CDR3 region has 12 residues. CDR1 MNHNS and CDR2 SASEGT come from the germline V gene.